A selection of T cell receptor beta chains follows, all from one sample in a study of tumor and adjacent non-tumor tissue in lung cancer. TCRdb used MiXCR to reprocess the multiplex PCR reads, holding one entry per CDR3 protein. The profile shows 60,000 or so distinct CDR3 sequences, more than 55% of them singletons. The sequencing sample was made of distant non-tumor lung tissue. The receptors shown here come from a man between 65 and 85 years old with non-small cell lung cancer. CDR3s include the opening cysteine and the closing phenylalanine or tryptophan. D genes are given only for firm matches. The size field is filled for only some rows; it gives once, few, many or a size class.

D	V	size	J	CDR3	DNA
NA	TRBV6-1	few	TRBJ2-3	CASSRGGASTDTQYF	TGTGCCAGCAGTCGTGGGGGGGCTAGCACAGATACGCAGTATTTT
TRBD2	TRBV4-1	once	TRBJ2-2	CASSLQREAHTRELFF	TGCGCCAGCAGTCTCCAGCGGGAGGCCCACACCAGGGAGCTGTTTTTT
NA	TRBV11-2	NA	TRBJ1-2	CASRAGTVPFSYTF	TGTGCCAGCAGAGCCGGAACAGTACCGTTTAGCTACACCTTC
TRBD1	TRBV24-1	NA	TRBJ2-3	CATRKGASTDTQYF	TGTGCCACCAGGAAGGGGGCTAGTACAGATACGCAGTATTTT
NA	TRBV4-1	many	TRBJ2-1	CASSQAEGRQSEQFF	TGCGCCAGCAGCCAGGCTGAGGGGCGGCAGAGTGAGCAGTTCTTC
TRBD2	TRBV7-9	NA	TRBJ2-1	CAMSFVRGGRNKQFF	TGTGCCATGAGCTTTGTGCGGGGGGGCCGCAATAAGCAGTTCTTC
NA	TRBV11-2	medium-sized	TRBJ2-3	CASSLLGTDTQYF	TGTGCCAGCAGCTTACTAGGAACAGATACGCAGTATTTT
TRBD1	TRBV13	NA	TRBJ1-2	CASSLWYHRGLDGYTF	TGTGCCAGCAGCTTATGGTATCACAGGGGTTTAGATGGCTACACCTTC
NA	TRBV20-1	NA	TRBJ2-6	CSATMLGRLSGANVLTF	TGCAGTGCTACTATGCTGGGGCGACTTTCTGGGGCCAACGTCCTGACTTTC
NA	TRBV7-8	NA	TRBJ1-1	CVSSLSVVGGRSTETFF	TGTGTCAGCAGCTTATCGGTTGTTGGGGGGCGCAGCACTGAAACTTTCTTT
NA	TRBV20-1	many	TRBJ2-7	CSATPGALTSYEQYF	TGCAGTGCTACCCCAGGGGCACTTACCTCCTACGAGCAGTACTTC
NA	TRBV11-2	once	TRBJ2-2	CVSSLWGKGMSTGELFF	TGTGTCAGCAGCCTTTGGGGTAAGGGTATGAGCACCGGGGAGCTGTTTTTT
TRBD2	TRBV6-1	NA	TRBJ2-5	CASYELAGAQETQYF	TGTGCCAGCTATGAACTAGCGGGGGCTCAAGAGACCCAGTACTTC
NA	TRBV30	NA	TRBJ1-1	CAWRTQTEAFF	TGTGCCTGGAGAACGCAAACTGAAGCTTTCTTT
TRBD1	TRBV11-2	once	TRBJ1-5	CASSISGGAEQPRHF	TGTGCCAGCAGCATATCAGGGGGCGCAGAGCAGCCCCGGCATTTT
TRBD1	TRBV11-2	many	TRBJ2-2	CASSLYRGQAGELFF	TGTGCCAGCAGCTTATACAGGGGGCAGGCCGGGGAGCTGTTTTTT
NA	TRBV30	NA	TRBJ2-7	CVWMGDYEQYF	TGTGTCTGGATGGGGGACTACGAGCAGTACTTC